The source of this T cell receptor (beta chain) is a study of Graves' ophthalmopathy and Graves' hyperthyroidism. Study context: The authors collected peripheral blood at initial diagnosis, before any treatment.

This clonotype came up many times. Beta-chain TCR CDR3 regions were amplified from RNA transcripts. Amplification began with first-round RT-PCR using HTBI primers, then second-round multiplex PCR was performed. TCRdb re-called the multiplex PCR reads through MiXCR, storing one row per CDR3 protein. The data hold hundreds of thousands of distinct CDR3 sequences, with roughly two fifths observed a single time. There are 15 residues in the CDR3. Germline CDR1 SNHLY, CDR2 FYNNEI. V was clipped by 2 bases and J by 0 bases, with 10 bases between them. Those donors who had ophthalmopathy presented with moderate-to-severe activity, a CAS of ≥3, a NOSPECS of ≥4 and a duration under 3 months. Other autoimmune diseases, uncontrolled infections, pregnancy or lactation excluded patients from enrollment. PBMCs had their origin in fresh peripheral blood (roughly 9.3 ml).

The sequenced sample was peripheral blood. The receptor was isolated from an adult man with Graves' ophthalmopathy. J is TRBJ1-2 and V is TRBV2; D is undetermined. The chain's CDR3 is CASSEPQEANYGYTF. CDR3 coding DNA: TGTGCCAGCAGTGAACCGCAGGAAGCTAACTATGGCTACACCTTC.